This passage covers 8 T cell receptor beta chains from one sample sequenced in a study of T-cell memory formation after mild COVID-19. TCRdb re-called the 5' RACE reads through MiXCR, storing one row per CDR3 protein. The sample carries 350,000 to 500,000 distinct CDR3 sequences, 15% to 20% recorded once. Sequenced input: PBMCs or a T cell subset sorted from them (not recorded which). The receptors shown here come from a man aged 18 to 30 who had mild COVID-19 (a few samples of this study predate the infection). Cell type and time point are not known.

The chain carries TRBV18 and TRBJ2-1; 7 bases are shared with TRBD2. The CDR3 loop spans 15 amino acids. Germline V gene sequence: CDR1 KGHSH, CDR2 LQKENI. After removal of 4 bases from V and 6 bases from J, the junction contained 9 bases not matched to a gene. The CDR3 reads CASSRSRSGGNEQFF. The CDR3 DNA is TGTGCCAGCTCACGCAGTCGTTCGGGGGGCAATGAGCAGTTCTTC.

A few counts support this clonotype. The chain is built from TRBV4-1 and TRBJ1-6, with a possible D match to TRBD1 (6 bases). V lost 3 bases and J 13 bases, leaving 13 bases between the germline ends. The CDR3 consists of 13 residues. Germline assignment: CDR1 MGHRA and CDR2 YSYEKL. For the CDR3, the DNA is TGCGCCAGCAGCCACCTGACAGGCCTCCCCCTCCACTTT. Amino acids: CASSHLTGLPLHF.

This clonotype showed up just a few times. The chain carries TRBV12-3 or TRBV12-4 and TRBJ1-1; 7 nucleotides line up with TRBD1. V shed 6 bases, J shed 2 bases, and the junction held 24 bases outside the gene matches. The CDR3 loop spans 20 amino acids. The CDR3 loop is CASRTRIGQEGGTANTEAFF. The CDR3 DNA follows: TGTGCCAGCAGGACCCGAATCGGACAGGAGGGGGGAACGGCCAACACTGAAGCTTTCTTT.

The chain has TRBV9 and TRBJ2-3, with D unresolved. There are 15 residues in the CDR3. Trimming removed 0 bases from V and 2 bases from J, with 10 bases in between. CDR1 is SGDLS and CDR2 is YYNGEE in the germline V gene. The CDR3 protein is CASSVDLAVTDTQYF. The CDR3 DNA sequence: TGTGCCAGCAGCGTAGATCTGGCGGTCACAGATACGCAGTATTTT.

Only a few counts were recorded for this clonotype. The V call is TRBV20-1, the J call TRBJ2-1; maybe TRBD2 (6 bases). CDR1 DFQATT and CDR2 SNEGSKA come from the germline V gene (reference sequence). The CDR3 spans 16 residues. Trimming left V 0 bases short and J 6 bases short, with 18 bases between. In DNA form, the CDR3 reads TGCAGTGCTAGAGATCTAAGACTAGTCTTTGGCAATGAGCAGTTCTTC. The encoded protein is CSARDLRLVFGNEQFF.

This clonotype was counted ten times or more. The gene calls are TRBV5-5 and TRBJ2-7, with TRBD1 matching over 7 bases. The germline gives CDR1 SGHKS, CDR2 YYEKEE (reference sequence). V shed 5 bases, J shed 3 bases, and the junction held 11 bases outside the gene matches. The CDR3 contains 15 residues. CDR3 amino acids: CASRPQGDQFYEQYF. The CDR3 DNA sequence: TGTGCCAGCAGACCTCAGGGGGACCAGTTCTACGAGCAGTACTTC.

This clonotype was seen more than once but under ten times. The chain joins TRBV5-1 to TRBJ2-7; 9 bases are shared with TRBD1. The CDR3 loop spans 15 amino acids. The ends lost 0 bases at V and 6 bases at J; junction bases unmatched: 7. Germline loops: CDR1 SGHRS, CDR2 YFSETQ. In DNA form, the CDR3 reads TGCGCCAGCAGCTTGGCCGTGGACAGGGGTTTCGAGCAGTACTTC. It codes for CASSLAVDRGFEQYF.

This clonotype was seen repeatedly, ten times or more. This chain uses TRBV7-2 with TRBJ2-5; TRBD1 aligns across 7 bases. Germline-derived CDR1 and CDR2 are SGHTA and FQGNSA. J was trimmed by 5 bases and V by 5 bases; bases with no gene match: 8. This CDR3 is 14 amino acids long. CDR3: CASSRNRGLETQYF. The DNA for the CDR3 is TGTGCCAGCAGCAGGAACAGGGGTCTGGAGACCCAGTACTTC. The variable domain in full, completed from reference TRBV7-2 and TRBJ2-5, reads GAGVSQSPSNKVTEKGKDVELRCDPISGHTALYWYRQSLGQGLEFLIYFQGNSAPDKSGLPSDRFSAERTGGSVSTLTIQRTQQEDSAVYLCASSRNRGLETQYFGPGTRLLVL.